Each of the 22 T cell receptor beta chains below was sequenced from the same sample in a study of T cells expressing NK-cell markers. TCRdb reprocessed the 5' RACE reads; each CDR3 protein has one entry and no DNA is given. The sample data list 400,000 to 550,000 distinct CDR3 sequences. The sequenced sample consisted of blood T cells: a sorted CD56 or NKG2C T cell subset, CD4+ or CD8+ T cells, or bulk PBMC T cells (not recorded which). The receptor source for this set is a woman aged 18 to 75 in good health.

V and J are TRBV20-1 and TRBJ2-1; the D gene TCRdb calls, TRBD2, cannot be checked with no DNA. CDR1 and CDR2 from the germline V gene are DFQATT and SNEGSKA (reference sequence). The CDR3 is 14 amino acids. The CDR3 is CSAGTSGSSNEQFF.

The chain is built from TRBV7-8 and TRBJ2-2; the D call of TRBD2 rests on TCRdb alone, since no DNA is present to check it. The CDR3 length is 17 residues. CDR1 SGHVS and CDR2 FQNEAQ come from the germline V gene. CDR3 sequence reads: CASSHILAGELSGELFF.

This chain connects TRBV19 to TRBJ1-5. This CDR3 has 12 amino acids. The germline CDR1 and CDR2 sequences are LNHDA and SQIVND (reference sequence). The CDR3 sequence is CASSIRLGPQHF.

The V call is TRBV12-3 or TRBV12-4, the J call TRBJ2-5; with no DNA, the TCRdb D assignment of TRBD2 cannot be verified. The CDR3 sequence is 16 residues long. The chain's CDR3 is CASSFIRGTRGETQYF.

The chain employs TRBV5-1 and TRBJ2-7; TCRdb outputs TRBD1, but without DNA this stays unchecked. Germline V CDR1 and CDR2: SGHRS, YFSETQ. The CDR3 consists of 14 residues. The CDR3 sequence: CASSLGTPRGEQYF.

CDR3 sequence: CASTPGTGGGKETQYF. This chain connects TRBV6-2 or TRBV6-3 to TRBJ2-5; TCRdb lists TRBD1, though no DNA is available to test this call. The CDR3 has 16 amino acids. Looked up from germline, CDR1 is MNHEY and CDR2 is SVGEGT.

The chain carries TRBV4-3 and TRBJ2-7; TCRdb lists TRBD1, though no DNA is available to test this call. Germline-derived CDR1 and CDR2 are LGHNA and YSLEER. The CDR3 is 16 amino acids. The CDR3 sequence: CASSQNDRQSSYEQYF.

The chain couples TRBV18 to TRBJ2-7. The length of the CDR3 is 14 residues. Per the germline V gene, CDR1 is KGHSH and CDR2 is LQKENI. The CDR3 loop reads CASSPDPGLYEQYF.

The chain has TRBV10-3 and TRBJ2-7; the D call from TCRdb, TRBD2, cannot be confirmed without DNA. The CDR3 length is 15 residues. Per germline, CDR1 ENHRY and CDR2 SYGVKD. The CDR3: CASRGSGNRAYEQYF.

V is TRBV6-2 or TRBV6-3 and J is TRBJ2-5. This CDR3 region has 20 residues. CDR1 is MNHEY, CDR2 SVGEGT, per germline. CDR3: CASSYSSTPGGGRYQETQYF.

The chain has TRBV24-1 and TRBJ2-5; TCRdb names TRBD2, which stays unverified in the absence of DNA. Germline lookup yields CDR1 KGHDR and CDR2 SFDVKD. This CDR3 contains 14 residues. The CDR3 here is CATSDPGTTGTQYF.

V usage is TRBV24-1 and J usage is TRBJ2-2; TCRdb picks TRBD2, but there is no DNA to check that call. CDR3 length: 15 residues. Germline lookup yields CDR1 KGHDR and CDR2 SFDVKD. The CDR3: CATSVTAPNTGELFF.

The chain uses TRBV7-2 and TRBJ2-3; TCRdb proposes TRBD2, but this gene call is untestable without DNA. Germline lookup yields CDR1 SGHTA and CDR2 FQGNSA. CDR3 length: 16 residues. This CDR3 reads CASSPWASGIPDTQYF.

The chain's CDR3 is CSVEGTSGRAVGTDTQYF. The chain couples TRBV29-1 to TRBJ2-3; TCRdb gives TRBD2 as the D gene, but with no DNA this cannot be confirmed. The CDR3 length is 18 residues. Germline-derived CDR1 and CDR2 are SQVTM and ANQGSEA.

CDR3 region: CASSRTGQGVSYEQYF. This chain connects TRBV11-2 to TRBJ2-7; checking the TCRdb D call of TRBD1 is not possible without DNA. CDR1 and CDR2 from the germline V gene are SGHAT and FQNNGV. The CDR3 extends over 16 amino acids.

This rearrangement joins TRBV6-1 to TRBJ2-7; the D gene TCRdb calls, TRBD2, cannot be checked with no DNA. CDR1 is MNHNS, CDR2 SASEGT, per germline. This CDR3 comprises 17 residues. This chain's CDR3 is CASSLTLLAGRSYEQYF.

The V and J genes are TRBV11-2 and TRBJ1-1. Germline values: CDR1 SGHAT, CDR2 FQNNGV. The CDR3 sequence is 14 residues long. This CDR3 is CASSPSVPNTEAFF.

The chain combines TRBV5-1 with TRBJ2-3. The CDR3 contains 14 residues. Looked up from germline, CDR1 is SGHRS and CDR2 is YFSETQ. CDR3 amino acids: CASSVDFSPDTQYF. The whole variable domain, filled in from reference TRBV5-1 and TRBJ2-3, reads KAGVTQTPRYLIKTRGQQVTLSCSPISGHRSVSWYQQTPGQGLQFLFEYFSETQRNKGNFPGRFSGRQFSNSRSEMNVSTLELGDSALYLCASSVDFSPDTQYFGPGTRLTVL.

The CDR3 protein is CSAREVTEAFF. The V call is TRBV20-1, the J call TRBJ1-1. CDR3 size: 11 residues. Per germline, CDR1 DFQATT and CDR2 SNEGSKA (reference sequence).

The chain recombines TRBV20-1 with TRBJ1-1. The CDR3 runs to 13 residues. Germline assignment: CDR1 DFQATT and CDR2 SNEGSKA (reference sequence). Here the CDR3 reads CSAKVLRNTEAFF.

CDR3 region: CASSQSGRGDEQFF. The chain is built from TRBV7-2 and TRBJ2-1; TCRdb's assignment of TRBD2 cannot be checked, as there is no DNA. This CDR3 contains 14 residues. CDR1 is SGHTA, CDR2 FQGNSA, per germline. Full variable domain (rest looked up from reference TRBV7-2 and TRBJ2-1): GAGVSQSPSNKVTEKGKDVELRCDPISGHTALYWYRQSLGQGLEFLIYFQGNSAPDKSGLPSDRFSAERTGGSVSTLTIQRTQQEDSAVYLCASSQSGRGDEQFFGPGTRLTVL.

V gene TRBV4-2 combines with J gene TRBJ2-7. This CDR3 has 12 amino acids. Germline CDR1 LGHNA, CDR2 YNFKEQ. The CDR3 protein is CASSQIGGEQYF.